One and the same sample provided the 19 T cell receptor beta chains below, sequenced in a study of T-cell reconstitution after alpha-beta-depleted transplantation in children. Molecular barcoding with unique molecular identifiers was used for the TCRbeta library. TCRdb re-analysed the PCR reads in MiXCR, keeping a single row per CDR3 protein. The data hold about 230,000 distinct CDR3 sequences, with approximately 9.7% observed a single time. The sequences come from PBMCs from the stem cell graft donor, collected from the stem cell graft. These receptors all stem from a human donor who donated a stem cell graft to a child with SCID.

This clonotype appeared many times. The rearrangement joins TRBV4-2 to TRBJ2-6, with TRBD1 identical over 7 bases. This CDR3 comprises 15 residues. Trimming at V came to 7 bases and at J to 3 bases, leaving 6 bases not matched to a gene. The V gene's germline CDR1 is LGHNA and CDR2 YNFKEQ. The CDR3 DNA follows: TGTGCCAGCACGATAGGGGGCTATGGGGCCAACGTCCTGACTTTC. Protein product: CASTIGGYGANVLTF.

This clonotype showed up many times. This chain uses TRBV20-1 with TRBJ1-2, with 9 bases fitting TRBD1. Losses at the gene ends were 0 bases for V and 7 bases for J; bases not matched to a gene: 9. The germline V gene encodes CDR1 DFQATT and CDR2 SNEGSKA (reference sequence). The CDR3 sequence is 15 residues long. The CDR3 region has the DNA TGCAGTGCTAGAGATGGAACAGGGGGCTCTGGTGGCTACACCTTC. As protein: CSARDGTGGSGGYTF.

This clonotype was detected ten times or more. The V call is TRBV24-1, the J call TRBJ1-2, with D tentatively TRBD1 (5 bases). Per the germline V gene, CDR1 is KGHDR and CDR2 is SFDVKD. This CDR3 has 16 amino acids. V was shortened by 4 bases and J by 4 bases, with 18 bases between the two germline ends. The CDR3 nucleotides read TGTGCCACCAGTGAACGCGGGGCAGGCGGCCGCTATGGCTACACCTTC. It specifies CATSERGAGGRYGYTF.

The sample holds many counts of this clonotype. The chain links TRBV20-1 to TRBJ2-2, with 9 bases identical to TRBD2. The length of the CDR3 is 17 residues. Germline values: CDR1 DFQATT, CDR2 SNEGSKA (reference sequence). Trimming cost V 0 bases and J 2 bases; bases outside gene matches: 7. The CDR3 region has the DNA TGCAGTGCTAGAGATCCGGCTAGCGGGGTTAACACCGGGGAGCTGTTTTTT. Its translation is CSARDPASGVNTGELFF.

At least ten counts were recorded for this clonotype. CDR3 DNA: TGTGCCAGCAGCTTATTAGCACCCGGGGAGCTGTTTTTT. Protein sequence: CASSLLAPGELFF. The chain joins TRBV11-3 to TRBJ2-2; D remains ambiguous. V was shortened by 2 bases and J by 6 bases, with 7 bases between the two germline ends. CDR1 is SGHNT and CDR2 is YENEEA in the germline V gene. There are 13 residues in the CDR3. The complete variable domain, with remaining parts taken from reference TRBV11-3 and TRBJ2-2, reads EAGVVQSPRYKIIEKKQPVAFWCNPISGHNTLYWYLQNLGQGPELLIRYENEEAVDDSQLPKDRFSAERLKGVDSTLKIQPAELGDSAVYLCASSLLAPGELFFGEGSRLTVL.

This clonotype was observed a handful of times. The chain uses TRBV7-2 and TRBJ2-7; no definite D call. Germline values: CDR1 SGHTA, CDR2 FQGNSA. The V gene lost 6 bases and the J gene lost 4 bases, with 13 bases spanning the gap. This CDR3 has 13 residues. The CDR3: CASSPRSDYEQYF. CDR3 bases: TGTGCCAGCAGTCCCCGGAGTGATTACGAGCAGTACTTC. The complete variable domain, with remaining parts taken from reference TRBV7-2 and TRBJ2-7, reads GAGVSQSPSNKVTEKGKDVELRCDPISGHTALYWYRQSLGQGLEFLIYFQGNSAPDKSGLPSDRFSAERTGGSVSTLTIQRTQQEDSAVYLCASSPRSDYEQYFGPGTRLTVT.

The genes are TRBV6-1 and TRBJ2-7; 9 bases map to TRBD1. Germline assignment: CDR1 MNHNS and CDR2 SASEGT. The CDR3 loop spans 14 amino acids. V was pared by 6 bases and J by 0 bases, with 3 bases of the junction left unmatched. The CDR3 bases are TGTGCCAGCAGCGGACAGGGGAGCTCCTACGAGCAGTACTTC. As protein: CASSGQGSSYEQYF.

This clonotype has a count of ten or more. The V call is TRBV9, the J call TRBJ1-2; weak D call: TRBD1 (5 bases). Trimming pared 2 bases from V and 2 bases from J, leaving 13 bases between. From germline, CDR1 is SGDLS and CDR2 YYNGEE. This CDR3 has 15 amino acids. The DNA of the CDR3 is TGTGCCAGCAGCGTCCCTAGGGACGGCAACTATGGCTACACCTTC. Amino acid sequence: CASSVPRDGNYGYTF. Drawing the rest from reference TRBV9 and TRBJ1-2, the complete variable domain is DSGVTQTPKHLITATGQRVTLRCSPRSGDLSVYWYQQSLDQGLQFLIQYYNGEERAKGNILERFSAQQFPDLHSELNLSSLELGDSALYFCASSVPRDGNYGYTFGSGTRLTVV.

There are many counts of this clonotype. Germline is not matched at one junction end, which may reflect a read error. The chain employs TRBV5-1 and TRBJ2-3; D is unresolved. The CDR3 spans 12 residues. Germline lookup yields CDR1 SGHRS and CDR2 YFSETQ. CDR3 bases: TGTGCCAGCAGCTTAGTGGGAGATACGCAGTATTTT. This gives the protein CASSLVGDTQYF.

This clonotype has a count of ten or more. This rearrangement joins TRBV2 to TRBJ2-7; the D is unclear. Germline V gene lookup returns CDR1 SNHLY and CDR2 FYNNEI. The CDR3 runs to 12 residues. The germline V and J ends were trimmed by 6 bases and 0 bases, with 6 bases remaining between them. CDR3 sequence (DNA): TGTGCCAGCAGGACCGCCTCCTACGAGCAGTACTTC. This sequence encodes CASRTASYEQYF.

This clonotype has a count of ten or more. The rearrangement links TRBV5-6 to TRBJ1-1; D possibly corresponds to TRBD1 (5 bases). The V gene lost 0 bases and the J gene lost 0 bases, with 9 bases spanning the gap. The germline gives CDR1 SGHDT, CDR2 YYEEEE. CDR3 length: 15 amino acids. The CDR3 nucleotides read TGTGCCAGCAGCTTGGAGCTGGGGCTGAACACTGAAGCTTTCTTT. Amino acid sequence: CASSLELGLNTEAFF. Together with reference TRBV5-6 and TRBJ1-1, the CDR3 gives the full variable domain: DAGVTQSPTHLIKTRGQQVTLRCSPKSGHDTVSWYQQALGQGPQFIFQYYEEEERQRGNFPDRFSGHQFPNYSSELNVNALLLGDSALYLCASSLELGLNTEAFFGQGTRLTVV.

The table lists this clonotype with many counts. The V gene is TRBV10-3, the J gene TRBJ2-3; TRBD2 matches 10 bases. CDR1 is ENHRY and CDR2 is SYGVKD in the germline V gene. With 4 bases clipped from V and 1 base from J, the junction kept 5 bases outside the gene matches. CDR3 size: 16 residues. The CDR3 nucleotides are TGTGCCATCAGTGTCTCCGGGACTAGCGGCACAGATACGCAGTATTTT. It encodes CAISVSGTSGTDTQYF.

Ten or more counts support this clonotype. The gene calls are TRBV5-5 and TRBJ1-5; 9 nucleotides align to TRBD1. CDR3 length: 14 residues. Germline V lookup: CDR1 SGHKS, CDR2 YYEKEE (reference sequence). V lost 4 bases, J lost 6 bases, and 5 bases stayed unmatched. CDR3 nucleotide sequence: TGTGCCAGCAGCAGGACAGGGGTCGGTCAGCCCCAGCATTTT. This encodes CASSRTGVGQPQHF.

The chain is built from TRBV5-1 and TRBJ2-1, with D perhaps TRBD2 (6 bases). Germline values: CDR1 SGHRS, CDR2 YFSETQ. V was trimmed by 5 bases and J by 5 bases, leaving 14 bases between them. This CDR3 contains 14 residues. CDR3 in amino acids: CASRVSSDHNEQFF. In DNA form, the CDR3 reads TGCGCCAGCAGGGTCTCTAGCGACCACAATGAGCAGTTCTTC.

This clonotype was detected ten times or more. This chain connects TRBV20-1 to TRBJ1-1, with a weak D call TRBD1 (6 bases). The length of the CDR3 is 16 residues. V shed 0 bases and J shed 5 bases, with 19 bases lying between them. Germline V gene lookup returns CDR1 DFQATT and CDR2 SNEGSKA (reference sequence). The CDR3 loop reads CSARDFRTGQRTEAFF. The CDR3 bases are TGCAGTGCTAGAGATTTTCGTACAGGGCAAAGGACTGAAGCTTTCTTT.

This clonotype has a count of ten or more. The J gene is TRBJ1-2, the V gene TRBV9; tentative D call: TRBD1 (5 bases). Germline V CDR1 and CDR2: SGDLS, YYNGEE. This CDR3 region has 15 residues. Trimming removed 3 bases from V and 8 bases from J, with 20 bases in between. In DNA form, the CDR3 reads TGTGCCAGCAGCGCACTGGGACCCACACCGGACGGCTACACCTTC. The encoded protein is CASSALGPTPDGYTF. Filled out from reference TRBV9 and TRBJ1-2, the complete variable domain reads DSGVTQTPKHLITATGQRVTLRCSPRSGDLSVYWYQQSLDQGLQFLIQYYNGEERAKGNILERFSAQQFPDLHSELNLSSLELGDSALYFCASSALGPTPDGYTFGSGTRLTVV.

The table lists this clonotype with many counts. This chain links TRBV5-5 with TRBJ2-5; no definite D call. V lost 4 bases and J lost 0, with 7 bases in between. Germline V gene sequence: CDR1 SGHKS, CDR2 YYEKEE (reference sequence). CDR3 size: 13 residues. The CDR3 loop reads CASSLSHQETQYF. The CDR3 DNA is TGTGCCAGCAGCCTCTCTCACCAAGAGACCCAGTACTTC. The full variable domain, with the rest looked up from reference TRBV5-5 and TRBJ2-5, is DAGVTQSPTHLIKTRGQQVTLRCSPISGHKSVSWYQQVLGQGPQFIFQYYEKEERGRGNFPDRFSARQFPNYSSELNVNALLLGDSALYLCASSLSHQETQYFGPGTRLLVL.

In this sample, this clonotype turned up many times. The rearrangement joins TRBV7-2 to TRBJ1-6; D uncertain. CDR1 is SGHTA, CDR2 FQGNSA, per germline. Trimming cost V 1 base and J 7 bases, with 5 bases left between them. The CDR3 contains 13 residues. As DNA, the CDR3 is TGTGCCAGCAGCTTAGAGACCAATTCACCCCTCCACTTT. This codes for CASSLETNSPLHF.

The table lists this clonotype with many counts. V and J are TRBV6-1 and TRBJ1-6, with 9 bases lining up with TRBD1. The CDR3 length is 15 residues. The junction had 8 bases not matched to a gene; V was cut back by 7 bases and J by 7 bases. Germline V gene data show CDR1 as MNHNS and CDR2 as SASEGT. The DNA for the CDR3 is TGTGCCAGCACCGGGGTTGGACAGGGGAATTCACCCCTCCACTTT. Amino acids: CASTGVGQGNSPLHF.